A single sample gave rise to the 8 T cell receptor beta chains below, sequenced in a study of cytomegalovirus exposure and HLA in healthy donors. The study ran its PCR with 60 Vbeta and 13 Jbeta primers. Clones were read by immunoSEQ multiplex PCR, and TCRdb kept only the in-frame ones, dropping some. The sample holds under 250,000 clones, about four fifths seen once. The sequenced sample consisted of PBMCs. All receptors derive from a woman between 50 and 59 years old in good health and CMV-seropositive.

DNA of the CDR3: TGCGCCAGCAGCTTGGCCGCGGGCTTTGGAAACACCATATATTTT. This gives the protein CASSLAAGFGNTIYF. The chain employs TRBV5-1 and TRBJ1-3; D ambiguous. CDR3 length equals 15 residues. V lost 0 bases and J 3 bases, leaving 10 bases between the germline ends. CDR1 is SGHRS, CDR2 YFSETQ, per germline. Based on the CDR3 plus reference TRBV5-1 and TRBJ1-3, the full variable domain is KAGVTQTPRYLIKTRGQQVTLSCSPISGHRSVSWYQQTPGQGLQFLFEYFSETQRNKGNFPGRFSGRQFSNSRSEMNVSTLELGDSALYLCASSLAAGFGNTIYFGEGSWLTVV.

V and J are TRBV5-1 and TRBJ1-3; D is possibly TRBD1 (5 bases). Germline V gives CDR1 SGHRS, CDR2 YFSETQ. The ends were cut back, 4 bases at V and 1 base at J, with 12 bases in the middle. This CDR3 has 15 amino acids. This chain's CDR3 is CASSPDRKSGNTIYF. The CDR3 DNA is TGCGCCAGCAGCCCAGACAGAAAATCTGGAAACACCATATATTTT.

This chain links TRBV18 with TRBJ1-1; 8 positions match TRBD1. CDR1 is KGHSH, CDR2 LQKENI, per germline. Trimming removed 3 bases from V and 4 bases from J; junction bases left unmatched: 7. This CDR3 is built from 15 residues. CDR3 DNA sequence: TGTGCCAGCTCACCTTTCGGGACAGGAACCACTGAAGCTTTCTTT. Translating gives CASSPFGTGTTEAFF. Based on the CDR3 plus reference TRBV18 and TRBJ1-1, the full variable domain is NAGVMQNPRHLVRRRGQEARLRCSPMKGHSHVYWYRQLPEEGLKFMVYLQKENIIDESGMPKERFSAEFPKEGPSILRIQQVVRGDSAAYFCASSPFGTGTTEAFFGQGTRLTVV.

This chain connects TRBV5-4 to TRBJ2-5; 7 bases are shared with TRBD1. V was pared by 5 bases and J by 5 bases, with 18 bases of the junction left unmatched. The germline gives CDR1 SGHNT, CDR2 YYREEE (reference sequence). The CDR3 runs to 17 residues. The CDR3 region has the DNA TGTGCCAGCAGGCCCGGAACCATGACAGGGATGTGGGAGACCCAGTACTTC. Translation gives CASRPGTMTGMWETQYF.

In its sample, this clone was seen once. V gene TRBV5-1 combines with J gene TRBJ2-2, with 7 bases aligning to TRBD1. Unmatched junction bases numbered 9, after V lost 5 bases and J lost 2 bases. The CDR3 contains 16 residues. CDR1 is SGHRS, CDR2 YFSETQ, per germline. The CDR3 bases are TGCGCCAGCAGGGCACCGGGACAGCTAAACACCGGGGAGCTGTTTTTT. Residues: CASRAPGQLNTGELFF.

The genes are TRBV7-9 and TRBJ2-4; D might be TRBD2 (6 bases). The CDR3 is 14 amino acids. Germline V gene data show CDR1 as SEHNR and CDR2 as FQNEAQ (reference sequence). The V gene lost 5 bases and the J gene lost 6 bases, with 14 bases spanning the gap. The CDR3, as DNA: TGTGCCAGCAGCGAAGACGGGGGAAGAAACATTCAGTACTTC. This encodes CASSEDGGRNIQYF.

V and J are TRBV6-6 and TRBJ1-2; 11 bases are a match to TRBD1. In germline, CDR1 is MNHNY, CDR2 SVGAGI (reference sequence). The CDR3 runs 14 residues. The junction had 9 bases not matched to a gene; V was cut back by 7 bases and J by 8 bases. As DNA, the CDR3 is TGTGCCAGCACCCAGGGACAGGGGGACGGAGGCTACACCTTC. Translation gives CASTQGQGDGGYTF.

The gene calls are TRBV14 and TRBJ2-1, with 9 bases that match TRBD2. Looked up from germline, CDR1 is SGHDN and CDR2 is FVKESK. V dropped 4 bases and J dropped 4; count of bases not matched to a gene: 5. The CDR3 spans 15 residues. The CDR3 reads CASSPLAGFYNEQFF. The CDR3 DNA sequence: TGTGCCAGCAGCCCGCTAGCGGGGTTTTACAATGAGCAGTTCTTC.